Reported below is one T cell receptor beta chain. The record originates from a study of blood T cell repertoires in COVID-19. Overall study context: Acute and convalescent COVID-19 samples came from the United States, Italy and Spain.

The germline V gene encodes CDR1 SGHNT and CDR2 YYREEE (reference sequence). The J segment lost 10 bases and the V segment lost 4 bases, leaving 20 bases of the junction unmatched. The CDR3 sequence is 16 residues long. TCRdb's table, derived via immunoSEQ multiplex PCR, lists solely in-frame clones and lacks some. The sample lists approximately 52,000 clones; around 92% were seen once. This sequence was found in a man between 45 and 60 years old with active COVID-19. The specimen was peripheral blood. This sequence joins TRBV5-4 and TRBJ2-7, with TRBD2 identical over 7 bases. In nucleotides, the CDR3 is TGTGCCAGCAGCCCTGGTCGATCCGGGAGGCCCGTCGATCAGTACTTC. Protein: CASSPGRSGRPVDQYF.